These 21 T cell receptor beta chains share one sample of origin, sequenced in a study of OX40 agonist ivuxolimab in advanced cancers. Measured with immunoSEQ multiplex PCR; TCRdb has only the in-frame clones, and not every one. Of approximately 82,000 clones listed, 84% are singletons. The sample here was CD4+ or CD8+ T cells sorted from blood, taken in a trial of the OX40 agonist ivuxolimab. These receptors were taken from an adult with an advanced solid tumor such as melanoma, head and neck, liver or kidney cancer.

The rearrangement links TRBV5-1 to TRBJ2-3, with D unclear. Germline V gene data show CDR1 as SGHRS and CDR2 as YFSETQ. The CDR3 extends over 12 amino acids. Between the trimmed V and J ends, which lost 4 bases and 6 bases, there was a span of 9 bases. The CDR3 DNA reads TGCGCCAGCAGCCTGAGACTCGATACGCAGTATTTT. Encoded protein: CASSLRLDTQYF.

This clone showed up just a few times. The chain joins TRBV19 to TRBJ2-3; D is uncertain. The ends were cut back, 5 bases at V and 0 bases at J, with 12 bases in the middle. The CDR3 consists of 15 residues. Germline V gene sequence: CDR1 LNHDA, CDR2 SQIVND (reference sequence). The CDR3 DNA reads as TGTGCCAGTAGTCGGGTCGACCCGAGCACAGATACGCAGTATTTT. The encoded protein is CASSRVDPSTDTQYF.

The chain combines TRBV7-2 with TRBJ2-1, with D possibly matching TRBD2 (5 bases). This CDR3 is built from 13 residues. V lost 4 bases and J 9 bases, leaving 13 bases between the germline ends. Germline V gives CDR1 SGHTA, CDR2 FQGNSA. CDR3 sequence: CASSSGLIGEQFF. The CDR3 DNA reads as TGTGCCAGCAGCTCTGGACTGATCGGTGAGCAGTTCTTC.

This rearrangement joins TRBV19 to TRBJ2-2, with D perhaps given as TRBD1 or TRBD2 (5 bases each). Trimming cost V 5 bases and J 7 bases, with 17 bases left between them. Per the germline V gene, CDR1 is LNHDA and CDR2 is SQIVND (reference sequence). This CDR3 comprises 15 residues. This CDR3 is CASSRDGGWSGELFF. CDR3 sequence (DNA): TGTGCCAGTAGTCGGGACGGCGGATGGAGCGGGGAGCTGTTTTTT.

The J gene is TRBJ2-5, the V gene TRBV7-2, with D tentatively TRBD2 (7 bases). The CDR3 runs 18 residues. With 4 bases removed from V and 5 bases from J, the gap between germline ends came to 26 bases. CDR1 and CDR2 from the germline V gene are SGHTA and FQGNSA. CDR3 bases: TGTGCCAGCAGCTCAAATCGGGGCGGGGGCTCCCCTTCGGAGACCCAGTACTTC. As protein: CASSSNRGGGSPSETQYF.

This clone is a singleton in its sample. This sequence joins TRBV7-7 and TRBJ2-2, with 7 positions matching TRBD1. The CDR3 has 14 residues. The junction had 7 bases not matched to a gene; V was cut back by 5 bases and J by 7 bases. Per the germline V gene, CDR1 is SSHAT and CDR2 is FNYEAQ (reference sequence). This chain's CDR3 is CASSRDRDIGELFF. Here the CDR3 DNA reads TGTGCCAGCAGCAGAGACAGGGACATCGGGGAGCTGTTTTTT.

The rearrangement links TRBV6-5 to TRBJ1-6; no clear D. The CDR3 extends over 15 amino acids. V dropped 10 bases and J dropped 0 bases, with 13 bases sitting between them. Germline V gene data show CDR1 as MNHEY and CDR2 as SVGAGI. CDR3 loop: CATGPFSSYNSPLHF. Written as DNA, the CDR3 is TGTGCCACCGGGCCGTTCAGCTCCTATAATTCACCCCTCCACTTT.

CDR3 sequence reads: CASSPGGGSYEQYF. CDR3 DNA: TGTGCCAGCAGTCCTGGGGGGGGCTCCTACGAGCAGTACTTC. This rearrangement joins TRBV7-6 to TRBJ2-7, with 7 bases matching TRBD2. CDR3 size: 14 residues. CDR1 is SGHVS, CDR2 FNYEAQ, per germline. The V gene end was trimmed by 6 bases and the J gene end by 0 bases; junction bases not matched to a gene: 5.

V and J are TRBV2 and TRBJ2-3; no firm D call. V was clipped by 6 bases and J by 5 bases, with 9 bases between them. CDR1 and CDR2 from the germline V gene are SNHLY and FYNNEI. CDR3 length equals 12 residues. The CDR3 loop is CASREPGDTQYF. CDR3 nucleotide sequence: TGTGCCAGCAGGGAACCGGGAGATACGCAGTATTTT.

This chain links TRBV4-3 with TRBJ1-5, with D unclear. The germline V and J ends were trimmed by 0 bases and 5 bases, with 8 bases remaining between them. Germline CDR1 reads LGHNA; CDR2 reads YSLEER. CDR3 length: 14 residues. The CDR3 DNA follows: TGCGCCAGCAGCCAAGACGGGAGGGATCAGCCCCAGCATTTT. Protein: CASSQDGRDQPQHF.

The gene calls are TRBV7-2 and TRBJ2-5; 9 nucleotides align to TRBD2. In germline, CDR1 is SGHTA, CDR2 FQGNSA. The length of the CDR3 is 13 residues. Trimming removed 6 bases from V and 5 bases from J; junction bases left unmatched: 4. In nucleotides, the CDR3 is TGTGCCAGCAGTCCCGGACTAGCGGAGACCCAGTACTTC. This translates into CASSPGLAETQYF.

The chain has TRBV5-6 and TRBJ2-3; 10 bases match TRBD2. The CDR3 contains 17 residues. V shed 1 base and J 0 bases; nucleotides not matched to a gene: 5. CDR1 and CDR2 (germline): SGHDT, YYEEEE. CDR3 amino acids: CASSLRTSGTSTDTQYF. DNA of the CDR3: TGTGCCAGCAGCTTGAGGACTAGCGGTACGAGCACAGATACGCAGTATTTT.

The rearrangement uses TRBV18 and TRBJ1-2, with a weak D call TRBD1 (6 bases). The CDR3 totals 15 residues. Trimming stripped 5 bases from V and 4 bases from J, with 17 bases between. The germline V gene encodes CDR1 KGHSH and CDR2 LQKENI. CDR3 residues: CASSSARGVTYGYTF. Written as DNA, the CDR3 is TGTGCCAGCTCATCGGCTAGGGGGGTTACCTATGGCTACACCTTC.

This sequence joins TRBV5-1 and TRBJ2-5; the match to TRBD2 covers 11 bases. The J call may be mistaken, given a closer DNA end match to TRBJ2-7. The CDR3 consists of 14 residues. Germline CDR1 reads SGHRS; CDR2 reads YFSETQ. The CDR3 here is CASRRTSGGYEQYF. The CDR3 DNA reads TGCGCCAGCAGACGTACTAGCGGGGGTTACGAGCAGTACTTC.

This clone was picked up one time. The V and J genes are TRBV4-3 and TRBJ2-2; 8 positions match TRBD1. CDR3 size: 15 residues. Germline CDR1 reads LGHNA; CDR2 reads YSLEER. J was trimmed by 5 bases and V by 3 bases; bases with no gene match: 5. DNA of the CDR3: TGCGCCAGCAGCCACGGACAGGGATGGACCGGGGAGCTGTTTTTT. Amino acid sequence: CASSHGQGWTGELFF.

The chain uses TRBV5-1 and TRBJ1-2; D is possibly TRBD1 (6 bases). With 0 bases removed from V and 4 bases from J, the gap between germline ends came to 10 bases. CDR1 and CDR2 from the germline V gene are SGHRS and YFSETQ. The CDR3 has 14 amino acids. The CDR3 nucleotides are TGCGCCAGCAGCTTGGATGGGGGGGCCTATGGCTACACCTTC. Protein: CASSLDGGAYGYTF.

The chain is built from TRBV5-1 and TRBJ1-1, with D unresolved. Germline V gives CDR1 SGHRS, CDR2 YFSETQ. Trimming stripped 0 bases from V and 0 bases from J, with 6 bases between. The CDR3 consists of 14 residues. Here the CDR3 reads CASSLENLNTEAFF. DNA for the CDR3: TGCGCCAGCAGCTTGGAGAACCTGAACACTGAAGCTTTCTTT.

The gene calls are TRBV5-1 and TRBJ1-1; tentatively, D is TRBD1 (5 bases). Germline values: CDR1 SGHRS, CDR2 YFSETQ. V was pared by 0 bases and J by 0 bases, with 9 bases between. This CDR3 spans 15 amino acids. The CDR3 loop reads CASSLGQLVNTEAFF. In DNA form, the CDR3 reads TGCGCCAGCAGCTTGGGACAGCTGGTGAACACTGAAGCTTTCTTT.

V gene TRBV7-2 combines with J gene TRBJ2-1; D gene uncertain. The ends were cut back, 6 bases at V and 7 bases at J, with 10 bases in the middle. Germline V gene lookup returns CDR1 SGHTA and CDR2 FQGNSA. The CDR3 runs 12 residues. CDR3 coding DNA: TGTGCCAGCAGTTTGCGGCGGAATGAGCAGTTCTTC. Translated: CASSLRRNEQFF.

V and J are TRBV29-1 and TRBJ2-5, with 14 positions matching TRBD2. The CDR3 totals 16 residues. Per the germline V gene, CDR1 is SQVTM and CDR2 is ANQGSEA. Losses at the gene ends were 1 base for V and 1 base for J; bases not matched to a gene: 2. CDR3 in amino acids: CSVEGTSGRSQETQYF. CDR3 nucleotide sequence: TGCAGCGTTGAAGGGACTAGCGGGAGGTCCCAAGAGACCCAGTACTTC.

The table lists this clone with many counts. The gene calls are TRBV4-1 and TRBJ1-5, with D uncertain. This CDR3 has 17 residues. V was shortened by 3 bases and J by 0 bases, with 15 bases between the two germline ends. Germline V gene lookup returns CDR1 MGHRA and CDR2 YSYEKL. CDR3 DNA: TGCGCCAGCAGCCACGCCCGGGAGGCCACTAGCAATCAGCCCCAGCATTTT. As protein: CASSHAREATSNQPQHF.